One sample yielded the 27 T cell receptor beta chains listed below, sequenced in a study of shared clonotypes between healthy human individuals. Assay used: immunoSEQ multiplex PCR; TCRdb lists only in-frame clones, some missing. The repertoire has 1.5 million to 2.5 million clones, about 95% of them found once; the top ten carry approximately 1.2%. Selected positively for CCR7 and CD45RO-negative, naive CD8 cells excluded terminally differentiated effector memory CD45RA+ cells. The sequencing sample was made of naive CD8+ T cells sorted from blood. These receptors originate from a man younger than 35 in good health.

This clone appeared once. This specimen includes other DNA sequences encoding the same CDR3. The J gene is TRBJ2-1, the V gene TRBV19, with D perhaps TRBD2 (6 bases). CDR3 length equals 14 residues. V was cut by 1 base and J by 2 bases, with 6 bases left in between. Looked up from germline, CDR1 is LNHDA and CDR2 is SQIVND (reference sequence). CDR3 amino acids: CASSIAGAYNEQFF. CDR3 nucleotide sequence: TGTGCCAGTAGTATAGCGGGGGCCTACAATGAGCAGTTCTTC.

J is TRBJ2-7 and V is TRBV29-1, with 7 positions matching TRBD1. V lost 5 bases and J lost 2; bases outside the gene matches: 9. The CDR3 is made up of 14 amino acids. Germline values: CDR1 SQVTM, CDR2 ANQGSEA. CDR3 nucleotides: TGCAGCGTTCCCGACAGGGTCAGACCCTACGAGCAGTACTTC. The encoded protein is CSVPDRVRPYEQYF.

Turning to this clone: This CDR3 is also generated by other DNA sequences in the sample. In DNA, the CDR3 is TGTGCCAGCAGCCCCGGACTAGCGGGGTTTCAAGAGACCCAGTACTTC. The encoded protein is CASSPGLAGFQETQYF. This chain connects TRBV7-3 to TRBJ2-5, with 12 bases identical to TRBD2. V dropped 5 bases and J dropped 2; count of bases not matched to a gene: 6. The CDR3 is 16 residues long. Germline V gene data show CDR1 as SGHTA and CDR2 as FQGTGA.

This chain connects TRBV7-3 to TRBJ2-7, with unresolved D. This CDR3 is 13 amino acids long. Trimming left V 2 bases short and J 3 bases short, with 8 bases between. Germline V gene lookup returns CDR1 SGHTA and CDR2 FQGTGA. CDR3 DNA: TGTGCCAGCAGCTTACTCCCCAACTACGAGCAGTACTTC. Translation gives CASSLLPNYEQYF.

This rearrangement joins TRBV19 to TRBJ1-6; D is possibly TRBD1 (6 bases). Germline CDR1 reads LNHDA; CDR2 reads SQIVND (reference sequence). There are 16 residues in the CDR3. V was clipped by 7 bases and J by 1 base, with 14 bases between them. The CDR3 DNA reads TGTGCCAGTACGGACAGTCTTGGGTCCTATAATTCACCCCTCCACTTT. Its protein is CASTDSLGSYNSPLHF.

V usage is TRBV27 and J usage is TRBJ2-1; 7 nucleotides match TRBD2. CDR1 and CDR2 from the germline V gene are MNHEY and SMNVEV (reference sequence). This CDR3 region has 16 residues. After removal of 3 bases from V and 3 bases from J, the junction contained 8 bases not matched to a gene. This CDR3 reads CASSFSAGEHYNEQFF. The CDR3 DNA reads TGTGCCAGCAGTTTTAGCGCGGGGGAACACTACAATGAGCAGTTCTTC.

This sequence joins TRBV27 and TRBJ2-5; 9 positions match TRBD1. Per the germline V gene, CDR1 is MNHEY and CDR2 is SMNVEV (reference sequence). J gave up 4 bases and V 2 bases, and 5 bases lay outside the gene matches. This CDR3 region has 15 residues. The CDR3, as DNA: TGTGCCAGCAGTTTAGGGACAGGGATGGTAGAGACCCAGTACTTC. Translated: CASSLGTGMVETQYF.

This chain connects TRBV5-6 to TRBJ2-5, with 8 bases lining up with TRBD1. The junction had 7 bases not matched to a gene; V was cut back by 1 base and J by 5 bases. This CDR3 contains 15 residues. CDR1 and CDR2 from the germline V gene are SGHDT and YYEEEE. For the CDR3, the DNA is TGTGCCAGCAGCTTGACTCCAGGGGGCGCTGAGACCCAGTACTTC. Translated: CASSLTPGGAETQYF. The full variable domain, with the rest looked up from reference TRBV5-6 and TRBJ2-5, is DAGVTQSPTHLIKTRGQQVTLRCSPKSGHDTVSWYQQALGQGPQFIFQYYEEEERQRGNFPDRFSGHQFPNYSSELNVNALLLGDSALYLCASSLTPGGAETQYFGPGTRLLVL.

As for this clone: Other DNA sequences in the same sample also yield this CDR3. This CDR3 is CASSDGGSYNEQFF. The CDR3 region has the DNA TGCGCCAGCAGTGACGGCGGCTCCTACAATGAGCAGTTCTTC. The rearrangement uses TRBV10-2 and TRBJ2-1; D is unresolved. Germline CDR1 is WSHSY and CDR2 is SAAADI. The V and J ends lost 3 bases and 0 bases respectively, with 6 bases between them. CDR3 length: 14 residues.

The V call is TRBV7-9, the J call TRBJ2-1; 7 positions agree with TRBD2. The CDR3 is 19 amino acids. V gave up 2 bases and J gave up 0 bases; unmatched junction bases: 13. Germline-derived CDR1 and CDR2 are SEHNR and FQNEAQ (reference sequence). DNA for the CDR3: TGTGCCAGCAGCTTACCCGTAGGAGGGAGGGCAGGCTCCTACAATGAGCAGTTCTTC. Amino acid sequence: CASSLPVGGRAGSYNEQFF.

This chain links TRBV11-2 with TRBJ2-2; 16 bases line up with TRBD2. The CDR3 contains 17 residues. Germline lookup yields CDR1 SGHAT and CDR2 FQNNGV. Losses at the gene ends were 3 bases for V and 6 bases for J; bases not matched to a gene: 4. CDR3 sequence reads: CASSLGLAGGSPGELFF. CDR3 sequence (DNA): TGTGCCAGCAGCTTGGGACTAGCGGGAGGGTCCCCCGGGGAGCTGTTTTTT.

The chain links TRBV15 to TRBJ2-5; 7 nucleotides align to TRBD2. CDR3 size: 16 residues. CDR1 is LNHNV, CDR2 YYDKDF, per germline (reference sequence). J lost 5 bases, V lost 4 bases, and 13 bases had no gene match. Here the CDR3 reads CATSTNPGLAEETQYF. DNA for the CDR3: TGTGCCACCAGCACTAACCCCGGGCTAGCGGAGGAGACCCAGTACTTC. The full variable domain, in which reference TRBV15 and TRBJ2-5 provide the parts outside the CDR3, is DAMVIQNPRYQVTQFGKPVTLSCSQTLNHNVMYWYQQKSSQAPKLLFHYYDKDFNNEADTPDNFQSRRPNTSFCFLDIRSPGLGDTAMYLCATSTNPGLAEETQYFGPGTRLLVL.

This clone was found once. Here the CDR3 reads CASSVGGGYATNEKLFF. CDR3 sequence (DNA): TGTGCCAGCAGCGTAGGAGGGGGATACGCAACTAATGAAAAACTGTTTTTT. The chain has TRBV9 and TRBJ1-4, with D possibly matching TRBD1 (6 bases). Trimming took 0 bases from V and 0 from J, leaving 12 bases between them. This CDR3 is 17 amino acids long. CDR1 is SGDLS and CDR2 is YYNGEE in the germline V gene.

CDR3 in amino acids: CASSGDRNTGELFF. The CDR3 DNA follows: TGTGCCAGCAGCGGAGACAGGAACACCGGGGAGCTGTTTTTT. The chain has TRBV5-6 and TRBJ2-2, with D perhaps matching TRBD1 (5 bases). The CDR3 sequence is 14 residues long. The germline gives CDR1 SGHDT, CDR2 YYEEEE. Trimming removed 4 bases at V and 1 base at J, with 8 bases between.

J is TRBJ2-3 and V is TRBV5-6; unclear D gene. V was shortened by 4 bases and J by 5 bases, with 20 bases between the two germline ends. Germline V gene sequence: CDR1 SGHDT, CDR2 YYEEEE. The CDR3 sequence is 16 residues long. The CDR3 sequence is CASSPEPLSVGDTQYF. CDR3 coding DNA: TGTGCCAGCAGCCCGGAACCTTTATCGGTGGGAGATACGCAGTATTTT.

The V call is TRBV19, the J call TRBJ1-4; D gene uncertain. Germline loops: CDR1 LNHDA, CDR2 SQIVND (reference sequence). Trimming stripped 7 bases from V and 8 bases from J, with 14 bases between. This CDR3 comprises 13 residues. The CDR3 DNA follows: TGTGCCAGTAAAGAGGGTCTCAAGGAAAAACTGTTTTTT. This sequence encodes CASKEGLKEKLFF.

This chain joins TRBV4-3 and TRBJ2-5; 8 nucleotides line up with TRBD2. This CDR3 is 17 amino acids long. The germline V gene has CDR1 LGHNA and CDR2 YSLEER. The V and J ends lost 0 bases and 1 base, in that order; junction bases with no gene match: 7. DNA for the CDR3: TGCGCCAGCAGCCAAGATCGATCTAGCGGGCTCCAAGAGACCCAGTACTTC. This gives the protein CASSQDRSSGLQETQYF.

CDR3 loop: CASSAGSHGNEKLFF. The CDR3 region has the DNA TGTGCCAGCAGCGCTGGTAGCCACGGAAATGAAAAACTGTTTTTT. The J gene is TRBJ1-4, the V gene TRBV9; D gene uncertain. CDR3 length: 15 amino acids. Germline V gene data show CDR1 as SGDLS and CDR2 as YYNGEE. V was pared by 3 bases and J by 5 bases, with 14 bases between.

The J gene is TRBJ1-1, the V gene TRBV2, with D hard to call. Germline CDR1 SNHLY, CDR2 FYNNEI. V lost 2 bases to trimming and J lost 1 base, with 14 bases between them. The CDR3 covers 16 residues. The CDR3 DNA follows: TGTGCCAGCAGTGAATATGTTACGGGAAGGAACACTGAAGCTTTCTTT. Residues: CASSEYVTGRNTEAFF.

The J gene is TRBJ2-1, the V gene TRBV6-6; 12 bases are a match to TRBD2. V shed 5 bases and J 6 bases; nucleotides not matched to a gene: 8. The V gene's germline CDR1 is MNHNY and CDR2 SVGAGI (reference sequence). This CDR3 is 16 amino acids long. Written as DNA, the CDR3 is TGTGCCAGCAGTCCAAGACTAGCGGGAGATCGCAATGAGCAGTTCTTC. The encoded protein is CASSPRLAGDRNEQFF.

J is TRBJ2-4 and V is TRBV6-1; TRBD1 is a possible D gene (6 bases). The CDR3 is 15 residues long. Germline V gene data show CDR1 as MNHNS and CDR2 as SASEGT. V dropped 3 bases and J dropped 3 bases, with 12 bases sitting between them. The CDR3 region is CASSDQGNGKNIQYF. The CDR3 DNA is TGTGCCAGCAGTGATCAGGGGAATGGCAAAAACATTCAGTACTTC.

This clone is a singleton in its sample. The V call is TRBV11-3, the J call TRBJ2-7, with D perhaps given as TRBD1 or TRBD2 (6 bases each). Germline CDR1 and CDR2: SGHNT and YENEEA. Trimming cost V 5 bases and J 2 bases, with 10 bases left between them. The CDR3 extends over 13 amino acids. CDR3 protein: CASSRGTTYEQYF. The CDR3 region has the DNA TGTGCCAGCAGCCGCGGGACAACCTACGAGCAGTACTTC.

CDR3: CASRSSQDFTDTQYF. CDR3 sequence (DNA): TGTGCCAGCAGATCGTCCCAGGACTTCACAGATACGCAGTATTTT. The chain carries TRBV27 and TRBJ2-3, with a possible D match to TRBD2 (5 bases). CDR1 is MNHEY and CDR2 is SMNVEV in the germline V gene (reference sequence). Trimming left V 6 bases short and J 2 bases short, with 15 bases between. The CDR3 covers 15 residues.

The rearrangement uses TRBV29-1 and TRBJ2-7; 9 nucleotides match TRBD1. V shed 4 bases and J 6 bases; nucleotides not matched to a gene: 7. CDR1 and CDR2 (germline): SQVTM, ANQGSEA. The CDR3 is made up of 13 amino acids. CDR3 nucleotide sequence: TGCAGCGTTGGACGGGGACAGGGCTCCGAGCAGTACTTC. Amino acids: CSVGRGQGSEQYF.

The chain combines TRBV20-1 with TRBJ2-7, with 9 bases that match TRBD2. The CDR3 is made up of 11 amino acids. Germline V gene data show CDR1 as DFQATT and CDR2 as SNEGSKA (reference sequence). The CDR3 DNA reads as TGCAGCCTAGCGGGGCCTTTCGAGCAGTACTTC. It specifies CSLAGPFEQYF.

Details on this clone: In the same sample, other DNA sequences code for this CDR3. This chain joins TRBV13 and TRBJ1-2; TRBD1 might be the D (5 bases). This CDR3 spans 14 amino acids. Trimming removed 0 bases from V and 8 bases from J, with 13 bases in between. Germline V gene data show CDR1 as PRHDT and CDR2 as FYEKMQ (reference sequence). The CDR3 here is CASSLGGGASGYTF. The CDR3 nucleotides read TGTGCCAGCAGCTTAGGGGGCGGGGCGAGCGGCTACACCTTC.

V usage is TRBV5-8 and J usage is TRBJ1-2; 11 bases fit TRBD1. The CDR3 is 16 amino acids. V lost 3 bases to trimming and J lost 4 bases; unmatched junction nucleotides: 8. Germline CDR1 is SGHTS and CDR2 is YDEGEE. The CDR3 protein is CASSSKGTGGGYGYTF. In DNA, the CDR3 is TGTGCCAGCAGCTCAAAAGGGACAGGGGGTGGCTATGGCTACACCTTC.